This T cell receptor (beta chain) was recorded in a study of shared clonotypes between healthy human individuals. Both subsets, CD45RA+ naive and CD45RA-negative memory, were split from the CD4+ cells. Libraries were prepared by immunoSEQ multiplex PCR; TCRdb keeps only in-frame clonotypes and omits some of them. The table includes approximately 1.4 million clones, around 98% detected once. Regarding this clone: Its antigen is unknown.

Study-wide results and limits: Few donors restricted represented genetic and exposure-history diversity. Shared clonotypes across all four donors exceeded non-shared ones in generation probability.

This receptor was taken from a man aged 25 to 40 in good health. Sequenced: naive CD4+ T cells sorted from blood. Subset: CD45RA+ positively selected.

CDR3 DNA sequence: TGTGCCTGGAACATGAACACTGAAGCTTTCTTT. This translates into CAWNMNTEAFF. V is TRBV30 and J is TRBJ1-1; D gene unclear. V lost 4 bases and J 0 bases, leaving 3 bases between the germline ends. The CDR3 length is 11 residues. Looked up from germline, CDR1 is GTSNPN and CDR2 is SVGIG (reference sequence).